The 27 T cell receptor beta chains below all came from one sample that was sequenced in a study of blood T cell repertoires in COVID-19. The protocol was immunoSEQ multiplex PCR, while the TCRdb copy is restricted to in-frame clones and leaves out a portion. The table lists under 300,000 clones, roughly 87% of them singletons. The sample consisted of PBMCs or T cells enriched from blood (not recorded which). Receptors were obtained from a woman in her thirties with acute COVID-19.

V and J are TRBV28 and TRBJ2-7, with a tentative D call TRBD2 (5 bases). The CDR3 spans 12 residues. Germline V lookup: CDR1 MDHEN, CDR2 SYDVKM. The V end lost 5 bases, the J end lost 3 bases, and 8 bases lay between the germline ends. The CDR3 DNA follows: TGTGCCAGCAGTGGACTTAACTACGAGCAGTACTTC. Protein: CASSGLNYEQYF.

The CDR3 bases are TGCAGCGTTATATACAGCGGGAGGGTAGGGGAGCACACCGGGGAGCTGTTTTTT. Protein: CSVIYSGRVGEHTGELFF. The chain joins TRBV29-1 to TRBJ2-2; 10 bases map to TRBD2. The CDR3 contains 18 residues. The ends lost 5 bases at V and 3 bases at J; junction bases unmatched: 15. Germline V gene lookup returns CDR1 SQVTM and CDR2 ANQGSEA.

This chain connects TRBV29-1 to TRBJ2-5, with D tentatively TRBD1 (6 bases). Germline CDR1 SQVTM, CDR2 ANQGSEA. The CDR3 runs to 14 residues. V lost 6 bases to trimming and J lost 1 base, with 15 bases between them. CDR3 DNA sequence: TGCAGCGTCGCCGACAGGCTCCTCCAAGAGACCCAGTACTTC. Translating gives CSVADRLLQETQYF.

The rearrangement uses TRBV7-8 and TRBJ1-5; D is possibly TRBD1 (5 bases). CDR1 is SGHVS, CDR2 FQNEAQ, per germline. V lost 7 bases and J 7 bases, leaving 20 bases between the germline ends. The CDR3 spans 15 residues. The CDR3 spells CASTPGGKGHQPQHF. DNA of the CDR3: TGTGCCAGCACCCCCGGGGGGAAAGGGCACCAGCCCCAGCATTTT.

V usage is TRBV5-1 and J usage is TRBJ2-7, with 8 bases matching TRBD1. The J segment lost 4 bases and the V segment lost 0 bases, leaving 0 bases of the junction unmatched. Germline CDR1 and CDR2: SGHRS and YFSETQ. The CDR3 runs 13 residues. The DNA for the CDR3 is TGCGCCAGCAGCTTGGGGGACAGGTACGAGCAGTACTTC. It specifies CASSLGDRYEQYF.

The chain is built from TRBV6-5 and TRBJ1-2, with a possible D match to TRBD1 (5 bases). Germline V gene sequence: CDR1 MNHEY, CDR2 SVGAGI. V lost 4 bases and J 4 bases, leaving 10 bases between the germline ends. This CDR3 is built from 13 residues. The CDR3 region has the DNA TGTGCCAGCAGTTTAGGGGTCCGCTATGGCTACACCTTC. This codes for CASSLGVRYGYTF.

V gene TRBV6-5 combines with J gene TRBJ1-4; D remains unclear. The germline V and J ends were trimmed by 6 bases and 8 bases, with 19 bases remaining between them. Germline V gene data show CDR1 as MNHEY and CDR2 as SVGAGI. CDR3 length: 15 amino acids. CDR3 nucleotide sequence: TGTGCCAGCAGGAGCCCGGGATCCAACTCGGAAAAACTGTTTTTT. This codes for CASRSPGSNSEKLFF.

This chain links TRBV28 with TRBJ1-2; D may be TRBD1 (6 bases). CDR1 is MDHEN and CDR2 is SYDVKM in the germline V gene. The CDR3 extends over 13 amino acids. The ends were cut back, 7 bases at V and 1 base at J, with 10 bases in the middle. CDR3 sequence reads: CASTRDINYGYTF. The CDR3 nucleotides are TGTGCCAGCACGAGGGACATTAACTATGGCTACACCTTC.

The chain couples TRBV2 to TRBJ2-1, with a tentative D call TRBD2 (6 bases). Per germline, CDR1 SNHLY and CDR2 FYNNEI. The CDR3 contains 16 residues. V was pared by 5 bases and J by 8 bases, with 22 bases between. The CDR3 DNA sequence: TGTGCCAGCAGTAGAACAGGCGGGACCCTTAGGCATGAGCAGTTCTTC. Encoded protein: CASSRTGGTLRHEQFF.

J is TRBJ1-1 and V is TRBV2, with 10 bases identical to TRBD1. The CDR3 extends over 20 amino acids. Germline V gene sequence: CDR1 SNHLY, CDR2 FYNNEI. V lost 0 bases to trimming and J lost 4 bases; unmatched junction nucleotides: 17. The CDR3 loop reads CASSEATGTGERFIGTEAFF. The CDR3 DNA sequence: TGTGCCAGCAGTGAAGCCACCGGGACAGGGGAACGCTTTATAGGCACTGAAGCTTTCTTT. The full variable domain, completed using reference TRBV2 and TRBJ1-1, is EPEVTQTPSHQVTQMGQEVILRCVPISNHLYFYWYRQILGQKVEFLVSFYNNEISEKSEIFDDQFSVERPDGSNFTLKIRSTKLEDSAMYFCASSEATGTGERFIGTEAFFGQGTRLTVV.

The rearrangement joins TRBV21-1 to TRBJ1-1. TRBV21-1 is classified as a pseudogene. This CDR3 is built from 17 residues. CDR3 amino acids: CASSTPWRARKNTEAFF. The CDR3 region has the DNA TGTGCCAGCAGCACTCCGTGGAGGGCGCGGAAGAACACTGAAGCTTTCTTT.

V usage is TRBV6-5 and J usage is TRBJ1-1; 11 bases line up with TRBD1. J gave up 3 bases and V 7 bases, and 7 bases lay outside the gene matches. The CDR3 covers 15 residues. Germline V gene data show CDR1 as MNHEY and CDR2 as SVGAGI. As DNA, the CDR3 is TGTGCCAGCAAGTCCGGGACAGGGGGTGACACTGAAGCTTTCTTT. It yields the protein CASKSGTGGDTEAFF.

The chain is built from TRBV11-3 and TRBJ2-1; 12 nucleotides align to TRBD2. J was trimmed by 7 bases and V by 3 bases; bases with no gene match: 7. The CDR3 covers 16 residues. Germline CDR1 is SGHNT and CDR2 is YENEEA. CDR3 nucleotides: TGTGCCAGCAGCTTTTCTAGCGGGAGGGCCAGGAATGAGCAGTTCTTC. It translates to CASSFSSGRARNEQFF.

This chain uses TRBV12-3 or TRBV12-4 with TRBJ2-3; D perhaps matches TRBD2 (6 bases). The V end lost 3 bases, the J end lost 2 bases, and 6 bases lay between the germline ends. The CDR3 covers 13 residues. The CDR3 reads CASSLDYTDTQYF. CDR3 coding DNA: TGTGCCAGCAGTTTGGACTACACAGATACGCAGTATTTT.

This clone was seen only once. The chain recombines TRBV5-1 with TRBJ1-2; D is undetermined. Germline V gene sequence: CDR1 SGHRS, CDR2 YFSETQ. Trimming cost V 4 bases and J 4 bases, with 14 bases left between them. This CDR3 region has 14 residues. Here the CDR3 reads CASSTGGGGYGYTF. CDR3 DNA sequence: TGCGCCAGCAGCACGGGAGGTGGCGGCTATGGCTACACCTTC.

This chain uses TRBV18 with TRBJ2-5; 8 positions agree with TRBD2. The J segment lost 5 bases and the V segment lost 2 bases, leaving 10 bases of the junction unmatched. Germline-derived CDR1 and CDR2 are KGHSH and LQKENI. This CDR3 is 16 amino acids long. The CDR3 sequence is CASSPSFPGGKETQYF. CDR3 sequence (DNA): TGTGCCAGCTCACCATCGTTCCCGGGAGGGAAGGAGACCCAGTACTTC.

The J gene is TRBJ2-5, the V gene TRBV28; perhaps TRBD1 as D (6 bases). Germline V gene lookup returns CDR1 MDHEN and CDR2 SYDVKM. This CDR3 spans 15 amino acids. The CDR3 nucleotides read TGTGCGGTGGCCATGGGGGCCCTGGTACAAGAGACCCAGTACTTC. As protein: CAVAMGALVQETQYF.

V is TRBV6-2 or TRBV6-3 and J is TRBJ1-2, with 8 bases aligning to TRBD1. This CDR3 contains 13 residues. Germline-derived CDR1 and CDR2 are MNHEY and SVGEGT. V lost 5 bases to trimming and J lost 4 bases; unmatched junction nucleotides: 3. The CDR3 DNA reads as TGTGCCAGCAGTGGACAGGGATTCTATGGCTACACCTTC. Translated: CASSGQGFYGYTF.

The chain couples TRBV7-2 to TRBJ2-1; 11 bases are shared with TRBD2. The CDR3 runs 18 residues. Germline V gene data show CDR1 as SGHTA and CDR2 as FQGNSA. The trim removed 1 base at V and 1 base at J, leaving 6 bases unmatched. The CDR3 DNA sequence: TGTGCCAGCAGCTTAGAGGCGGCTAGCGGGAGGTCCTACAATGAGCAGTTCTTC. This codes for CASSLEAASGRSYNEQFF.

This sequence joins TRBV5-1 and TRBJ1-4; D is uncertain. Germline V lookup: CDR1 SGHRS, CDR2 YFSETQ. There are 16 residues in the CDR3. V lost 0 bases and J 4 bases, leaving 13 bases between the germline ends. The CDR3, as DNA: TGCGCCAGCAGCTTGGGGGGTTCGGGAGTTAATGAAAAACTGTTTTTT. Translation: CASSLGGSGVNEKLFF.

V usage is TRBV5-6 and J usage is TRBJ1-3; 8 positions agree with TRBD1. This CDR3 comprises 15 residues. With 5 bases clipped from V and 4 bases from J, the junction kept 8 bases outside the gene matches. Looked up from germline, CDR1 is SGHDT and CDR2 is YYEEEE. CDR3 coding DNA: TGTGCCAGCAGTTCATCGACAGGGGCAGGAAACACCATATATTTT. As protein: CASSSSTGAGNTIYF.

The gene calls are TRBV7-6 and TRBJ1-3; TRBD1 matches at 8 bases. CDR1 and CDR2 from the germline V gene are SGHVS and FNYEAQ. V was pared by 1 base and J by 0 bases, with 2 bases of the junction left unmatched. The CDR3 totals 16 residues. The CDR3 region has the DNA TGTGCCAGCAGCTTAGAGGGACAGGTCTCTGGAAACACCATATATTTT. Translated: CASSLEGQVSGNTIYF.

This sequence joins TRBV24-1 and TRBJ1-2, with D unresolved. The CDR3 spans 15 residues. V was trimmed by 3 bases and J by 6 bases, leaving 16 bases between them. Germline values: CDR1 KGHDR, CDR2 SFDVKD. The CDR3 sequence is CATSDQVTTSDGYTF. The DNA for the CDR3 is TGTGCCACCAGTGATCAGGTGACTACTTCCGATGGCTACACCTTC.

The CDR3 bases are TGTGCCACCAGTGATTTGCAAAGAAAAAAACCAGGAACAAACACTGAAGCTTTCTTT. Translating gives CATSDLQRKKPGTNTEAFF. This sequence joins TRBV24-1 and TRBJ1-1; D not certain. The V end was cut by 0 bases, the J end by 2 bases, with 21 bases between. CDR3 length: 19 amino acids. CDR1 is KGHDR and CDR2 is SFDVKD in the germline V gene.

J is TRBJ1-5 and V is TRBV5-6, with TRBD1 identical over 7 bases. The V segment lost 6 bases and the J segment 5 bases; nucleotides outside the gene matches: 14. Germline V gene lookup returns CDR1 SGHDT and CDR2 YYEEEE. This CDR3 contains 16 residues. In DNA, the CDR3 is TGTGCCAGCACCTCTCAGGGGGGCAGACCCGATCAGCCCCAGCATTTT. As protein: CASTSQGGRPDQPQHF.

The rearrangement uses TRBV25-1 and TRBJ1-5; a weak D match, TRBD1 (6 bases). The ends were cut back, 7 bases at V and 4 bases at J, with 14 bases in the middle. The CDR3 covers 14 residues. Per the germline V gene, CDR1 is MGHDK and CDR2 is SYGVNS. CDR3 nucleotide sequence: TGTGCCAGCAACACAGGGTATGGGAATCAGCCCCAGCATTTT. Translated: CASNTGYGNQPQHF.

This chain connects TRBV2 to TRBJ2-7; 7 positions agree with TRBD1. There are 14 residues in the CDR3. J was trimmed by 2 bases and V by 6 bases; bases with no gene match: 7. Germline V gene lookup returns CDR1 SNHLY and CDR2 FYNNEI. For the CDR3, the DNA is TGTGCCAGCAGGGGACAGAAACTAACCTACGAGCAGTACTTC. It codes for CASRGQKLTYEQYF.